This record looks at one T cell receptor beta chain sequence and its context. Trimming shortened V by 4 bases and J by 11 bases, and 27 bases separated the two germline ends. Germline V lookup: CDR1 LNHDA, CDR2 SQIVND (reference sequence). There are 17 residues in the CDR3. These data originate in a study of CD8 T cells in Susac syndrome. Reverse transcription used roughly 0.45 to 1 ug RNA and random hexamers. Using its own MiXCR run on the immunoSEQ multiplex PCR reads, TCRdb lists one record per CDR3 protein. Seen here are roughly 150,000 distinct CDR3 sequences, around 95% observed once, and the top ten hold roughly 0.19%.

Sequences were obtained from CD8+ T cells from PBMCs. This sequence originates from a human donor with multiple sclerosis. V gene TRBV19 combines with J gene TRBJ2-1, with D possibly being TRBD1 or TRBD2 (6 bases each). The CDR3 DNA is TGTGCCAGTAGTAAGATAATGGGCAGGGGCCTCGGGAGACAGCAGTTCTTC. Its translation is CASSKIMGRGLGRQQFF.